This section outlines one TCR beta chain sequence together with its context. Its antigen is not identified. TCRdb fed the 5' RACE reads into MiXCR, producing one record per CDR3 protein. The repertoire holds 220,000 or so distinct CDR3 sequences, with roughly 10% as singletons. The data stem from a study of T-cell memory formation after mild COVID-19. The study, taken as a whole, reports: Clones that contracted clustered mainly in CM and EM if CD4+ and in EMRA if CD8+. Day 15 to 85 contracting clones showed balanced CD4/CD8; later expanders leaned CD4+. Several responding clones turned up in pre-infection memory, indicating that cross-reactive memory may have taken part.

The receptor's source is a man between 18 and 35 years old who had mild COVID-19 (a few samples of this study predate the infection). Cell type and time point are not known. The specimen was PBMCs or a T cell subset sorted from them (not recorded which).

The CDR3 DNA is TGCGCCAGCAGCTTGGTCCTGCGGGGACAGAGGAGCTACGAGCAGTACTTC. Translated, it gives CASSLVLRGQRSYEQYF. The rearrangement links TRBV5-1 to TRBJ2-7; the D gene is possibly TRBD1 (7 bases). The CDR3 spans 17 residues. The germline gives CDR1 SGHRS, CDR2 YFSETQ. The ends were cut back, 0 bases at V and 3 bases at J, with 19 bases in the middle.